The sequence of this T cell receptor (beta chain) was determined in a study of PD-1 blockade in classical Hodgkin lymphoma. The overall study: Nivolumab was given intravenously to patients at 3 mg/kg every 2 weeks.

Stated time point: cycle 4 day 1 (C4D1), after around six weeks of nivolumab. Every patient was affected by relapse after autologous stem cell transplantation, while exposure to brentuximab vedotin was not uniform. Trimming cost V 7 bases and J 6 bases, with 13 bases left between them. Germline V gives CDR1 ENHRY, CDR2 SYGVKD. The length of the CDR3 is 13 residues. Findings of the study overall: The baseline diversity of complete responders showed similarity to that of newly diagnosed patients. Among the patients, those starting nivolumab under 1 year after ASCT were excluded.

TCRdb's copy holds only in-frame clones and misses some; the assay was immunoSEQ multiplex PCR. This table holds 20,000 to 25,000 clones, 60% to 75% found once. Concerning this clone itself: Its antigen remains unidentified.

This receptor was obtained from a human donor with classical Hodgkin lymphoma. The chain couples TRBV10-3 to TRBJ1-5; maybe TRBD1 (5 bases). The material was peripheral blood mononuclear cells (PBMCs), obtained before the fourth cycle of nivolumab. The CDR3 DNA follows: TGTGCCATCACTCCGACAGCGGGTCAGCCCCAGCATTTT. It yields the protein CAITPTAGQPQHF.